The next 23 T cell receptor beta chains were all read from a single sample in a study of T-cell reconstitution after alpha-beta-depleted transplantation in children. Preparation of the TCRbeta library involved a method that used unique molecular identifiers. Each CDR3 protein gets one entry after TCRdb re-called the PCR reads with MiXCR. The table records hundreds of thousands of distinct CDR3 sequences, about 9.2% of them present only once. The sample was PBMCs from the stem cell graft donor, taken from the stem cell graft. These receptors all come from a human donor who donated a stem cell graft to a child with acute lymphoblastic leukemia.

V usage is TRBV18 and J usage is TRBJ1-2, with D perhaps TRBD1 (6 bases). Looked up from germline, CDR1 is KGHSH and CDR2 is LQKENI. The V gene lost 6 bases and the J gene lost 3 bases, with 11 bases spanning the gap. This CDR3 spans 13 amino acids. The CDR3 nucleotides are TGTGCCAGCTCGCAGGGGCGAGACTATGGCTACACCTTC. This sequence encodes CASSQGRDYGYTF.

DNA of the CDR3: TGTGCCAGCAGTTTAGGGGCTAGCGGGGACACACAAGAGACCCAGTACTTC. Translation: CASSLGASGDTQETQYF. The V call is TRBV12-3 or TRBV12-4, the J call TRBJ2-5; 9 bases fit TRBD2. The ends lost 1 base at V and 2 bases at J; junction bases unmatched: 8. The CDR3 loop spans 17 amino acids.

V is TRBV5-6 and J is TRBJ1-1; D gene uncertain. V lost 0 bases to trimming and J lost 2 bases, with 11 bases between them. Per germline, CDR1 SGHDT and CDR2 YYEEEE. CDR3 length: 15 residues. In nucleotides, the CDR3 is TGTGCCAGCAGCTTGGTAGGGTTGGATAACACTGAAGCTTTCTTT. Its translation is CASSLVGLDNTEAFF.

The sample holds many counts of this clonotype. The V call is TRBV29-1, the J call TRBJ1-1, with 9 bases aligning to TRBD1. J was trimmed by 3 bases and V by 7 bases; bases with no gene match: 6. Germline loops: CDR1 SQVTM, CDR2 ANQGSEA. This CDR3 is built from 13 residues. For the CDR3, the DNA is TGCAGCGCTGACAGGGGGGTTGACACTGAAGCTTTCTTT. Protein sequence: CSADRGVDTEAFF.

This clonotype has a count of ten or more. CDR3 residues: CSASSDRVTEAFF. In DNA form, the CDR3 reads TGCAGTGCTAGTAGCGACAGAGTCACTGAAGCTTTCTTT. The chain couples TRBV20-1 to TRBJ1-1; D possibly corresponds to TRBD1 (5 bases). V was clipped by 3 bases and J by 4 bases, with 12 bases between them. The CDR3 runs 13 residues. Per germline, CDR1 DFQATT and CDR2 SNEGSKA (reference sequence).

This clonotype has at least ten counts. This rearrangement joins TRBV12-3 or TRBV12-4 to TRBJ2-2; D uncertain. This CDR3 contains 12 residues. Trimming removed 5 bases at V and 7 bases at J, with 8 bases between. CDR3 sequence: CASSRLSGELFF. CDR3 DNA sequence: TGTGCCAGCAGTAGGCTTAGCGGGGAGCTGTTTTTT.

The V call is TRBV7-6, the J call TRBJ2-7; 7 bases are shared with TRBD1. The CDR3 has 15 amino acids. Germline values: CDR1 SGHVS, CDR2 FNYEAQ. V dropped 5 bases and J dropped 2; count of bases not matched to a gene: 9. As DNA, the CDR3 is TGTGCCAGCAGCCTTGGACAGGCTGGGACCTACGAGCAGTACTTC. It yields the protein CASSLGQAGTYEQYF.

This clonotype occurred a few times. The chain carries TRBV6-2 or TRBV6-3 and TRBJ1-2; 8 bases are shared with TRBD1. The CDR3 has 12 residues. From germline, CDR1 is MNHEY and CDR2 SVGEGT. After removal of 6 bases from V and 8 bases from J, the junction contained 5 bases not matched to a gene. DNA for the CDR3: TGTGCCAGCAGGACGGGGGACAGGGGCTACACCTTC. This gives the protein CASRTGDRGYTF.

As for this clonotype: A read error may produce the germline difference seen at one junction end. The chain employs TRBV5-6 and TRBJ1-2; D not resolved. Germline V CDR1 and CDR2: SGHDT, YYEEEE. This CDR3 region has 15 residues. The CDR3 sequence is CASSLDHSRFYGYTF. The CDR3 nucleotides read TGTGCCAGCAGCTTGGATCACTCTCGGTTCTATGGTTACACCTTC.

This chain joins TRBV14 and TRBJ2-1; 15 nucleotides agree with TRBD2. V shed 5 bases, J shed 5 bases, and the junction held 19 bases outside the gene matches. Germline loops: CDR1 SGHDN, CDR2 FVKESK. The CDR3 loop spans 21 amino acids. CDR3 sequence reads: CASSAFPGGLAGGGANNEQFF. The CDR3 region has the DNA TGTGCCAGCAGCGCTTTCCCTGGGGGACTAGCGGGGGGCGGGGCCAACAATGAGCAGTTCTTC. The full variable domain, rest sourced from reference TRBV14 and TRBJ2-1, is EAGVTQFPSHSVIEKGQTVTLRCDPISGHDNLYWYRRVMGKEIKFLLHFVKESKQDESGMPNNRFLAERTGGTYSTLKVQPAELEDSGVYFCASSAFPGGLAGGGANNEQFFGPGTRLTVL.

This chain connects TRBV6-5 to TRBJ1-2; 8 bases match TRBD1. The CDR3 loop spans 14 amino acids. Germline V gene sequence: CDR1 MNHEY, CDR2 SVGAGI. V was pared by 0 bases and J by 8 bases, with 5 bases of the junction left unmatched. As DNA, the CDR3 is TGTGCCAGCAGTTACTCTGTGGCAGGGGGCGGCTACACCTTC. It yields the protein CASSYSVAGGGYTF.

This clonotype was found many times. V is TRBV5-6 and J is TRBJ2-3, with TRBD2 matching 8 bases. The germline V gene has CDR1 SGHDT and CDR2 YYEEEE. The CDR3 loop spans 16 amino acids. The ends lost 2 bases at V and 0 bases at J; junction bases unmatched: 5. This chain's CDR3 is CASSLMRGASTDTQYF. The CDR3 DNA follows: TGTGCCAGCAGCTTAATGCGGGGGGCGAGCACAGATACGCAGTATTTT.

V usage is TRBV5-5 and J usage is TRBJ1-1, with TRBD1 matching over 7 bases. V lost 8 bases to trimming and J lost 1 base; unmatched junction nucleotides: 5. CDR1 is SGHKS, CDR2 YYEKEE, per germline (reference sequence). The CDR3 consists of 13 residues. This CDR3 reads CASTGQENTEAFF. CDR3 bases: TGTGCCAGTACCGGACAGGAGAACACTGAAGCTTTCTTT.

There are many counts of this clonotype. The chain links TRBV7-2 to TRBJ1-2; D is ambiguous. Germline V gene data show CDR1 as SGHTA and CDR2 as FQGNSA. The V gene lost 4 bases and the J gene lost 5 bases, with 23 bases spanning the gap. CDR3 size: 17 residues. CDR3 bases: TGTGCCAGCAGCTCCCACCCAGCGGGCACCGGCTTTTATGGCTACACCTTC. It codes for CASSSHPAGTGFYGYTF.

The chain combines TRBV7-2 with TRBJ2-7; 9 positions agree with TRBD1. The CDR3 length is 15 residues. V lost 3 bases, J lost 3 bases, and 6 bases stayed unmatched. Germline values: CDR1 SGHTA, CDR2 FQGNSA. This CDR3 reads CASSLASGQGYEQYF. The CDR3 DNA sequence: TGTGCCAGCAGCTTGGCCTCGGGACAGGGCTACGAGCAGTACTTC.

V usage is TRBV6-5 and J usage is TRBJ2-3; D uncertain. The CDR3 runs to 13 residues. V dropped 2 bases and J dropped 6 bases, with 9 bases sitting between them. CDR1 and CDR2 from the germline V gene are MNHEY and SVGAGI. DNA of the CDR3: TGTGCCAGCAGTTACAAGGCCGGGGATACGCAGTATTTT. Amino acids: CASSYKAGDTQYF.

This clonotype was observed a few times. The chain has TRBV2 and TRBJ2-3; 9 bases line up with TRBD2. With V trimmed by 7 bases and J by 4 bases, 6 bases remained unmatched. This CDR3 contains 14 residues. The germline CDR1 and CDR2 sequences are SNHLY and FYNNEI. This CDR3 is CASNRAGGADTQYF. CDR3 DNA: TGTGCCAGCAACAGAGCGGGGGGAGCAGATACGCAGTATTTT.

This clonotype has a handful of counts. This CDR3 is CASSPGQTTPLHF. CDR3 nucleotides: TGTGCCAGCAGTCCCGGGCAGACAACACCCCTCCACTTT. The rearrangement links TRBV6-2 or TRBV6-3 to TRBJ1-6; D uncertain. This CDR3 spans 13 amino acids. V was cut by 5 bases and J by 11 bases, with 13 bases left in between. In germline, CDR1 is MNHEY, CDR2 SVGEGT.

This rearrangement joins TRBV6-5 to TRBJ2-2, with a tentative D call TRBD1 (6 bases). Trimming took off 4 bases at V and 5 bases at J, with 11 bases between the two ends. Germline V lookup: CDR1 MNHEY, CDR2 SVGAGI. The CDR3 is 14 residues long. The DNA of the CDR3 is TGTGCCAGCAGTTGGGCCAGGGGAACCGGGGAGCTGTTTTTT. This gives the protein CASSWARGTGELFF.

This sequence joins TRBV6-5 and TRBJ2-5, with D tentatively TRBD2 (6 bases). V lost 3 bases and J 0 bases, leaving 17 bases between the germline ends. The CDR3 length is 17 residues. The V gene's germline CDR1 is MNHEY and CDR2 SVGAGI. The CDR3 DNA is TGTGCCAGCAGTTATCTTATGGTGGGGGGATACCAAGAGACCCAGTACTTC. Translated, it gives CASSYLMVGGYQETQYF.

By proportion, this clonotype is medium-sized. This chain links TRBV15 with TRBJ1-5; 7 nucleotides agree with TRBD1. The germline V gene has CDR1 LNHNV and CDR2 YYDKDF (reference sequence). This CDR3 comprises 15 residues. With V trimmed by 4 bases and J by 5 bases, 8 bases remained unmatched. CDR3 sequence (DNA): TGTGCCACCAGCACCCGACAGGGCGGACATCAGCCCCAGCATTTT. This translates into CATSTRQGGHQPQHF.

The chain couples TRBV19 to TRBJ2-2; 15 bases fit TRBD2. There are 15 residues in the CDR3. The germline V gene encodes CDR1 LNHDA and CDR2 SQIVND (reference sequence). With 11 bases clipped from V and 2 bases from J, the junction kept 3 bases outside the gene matches. CDR3 amino acids: CAGGLAGGNTGELFF. As DNA, the CDR3 is TGTGCCGGGGGACTAGCGGGGGGAAACACCGGGGAGCTGTTTTTT.

The chain joins TRBV12-3 or TRBV12-4 to TRBJ2-3, with unresolved D. The CDR3 totals 15 residues. Trimming took off 3 bases at V and 1 base at J, with 11 bases between the two ends. As DNA, the CDR3 is TGTGCCAGCAGTTTCATCTTAGACGGCACAGATACGCAGTATTTT. Translated: CASSFILDGTDTQYF.